Below are 22 T cell receptor beta chains sequenced from a single sample in a study of blood T cell repertoires in COVID-19. The method was immunoSEQ multiplex PCR; TCRdb's version includes in-frame clones alone and lacks a portion of them. The sample shows just under 350,000 clones, approximately 91% of them seen only once. Source material: peripheral blood. All receptors derive from a woman between 65 and 79 years old with COVID-19, enrolled during active disease.

This clone showed up just a few times. The chain combines TRBV11-2 with TRBJ1-4; 9 bases are a match to TRBD1. Trimming removed 8 bases from V and 0 bases from J; junction bases left unmatched: 10. The CDR3 has 17 amino acids. The germline V gene has CDR1 SGHAT and CDR2 FQNNGV. The CDR3 region has the DNA TGTGCCAGCGGCCGGGACAGGGCCATAGCAACTAATGAAAAACTGTTTTTT. It translates to CASGRDRAIATNEKLFF.

This clone was found once. The chain combines TRBV6-1 with TRBJ1-5; D might be TRBD1 (5 bases). The CDR3 has 15 amino acids. CDR1 and CDR2 (germline): MNHNS, SASEGT. The V and J ends lost 3 bases and 1 base respectively, with 10 bases between them. Here the CDR3 DNA reads TGTGCCAGCAGTGAGCGGGAGGGGAGCAATCAGCCCCAGCATTTT. Translating it yields CASSEREGSNQPQHF.

The chain recombines TRBV5-4 with TRBJ2-1; 10 nucleotides align to TRBD2. There are 15 residues in the CDR3. J was trimmed by 3 bases and V by 4 bases; bases with no gene match: 4. Germline CDR1 SGHNT, CDR2 YYREEE (reference sequence). CDR3 loop: CASSTSGDVYNEQFF. In DNA, the CDR3 is TGTGCCAGCAGCACTAGCGGGGACGTCTACAATGAGCAGTTCTTC.

The genes are TRBV12-5 and TRBJ2-1; 9 nucleotides align to TRBD2. V dropped 4 bases and J dropped 8; count of bases not matched to a gene: 9. Germline V gene sequence: CDR1 LGHNT, CDR2 FRNRAP. The CDR3 loop spans 15 amino acids. In DNA form, the CDR3 reads TGTGCTAGTGGTTCCCCCGGAGCTAGCGGGGATGAGCAGTTCTTC. This translates into CASGSPGASGDEQFF.

The V gene is TRBV7-2, the J gene TRBJ1-1; tentatively, D is TRBD1 (5 bases). The CDR3 loop spans 15 amino acids. Germline assignment: CDR1 SGHTA and CDR2 FQGNSA. With 3 bases removed from V and 0 bases from J, the gap between germline ends came to 11 bases. The CDR3 DNA reads as TGTGCCAGCAGCTTGTCATCGGACATGAACACTGAAGCTTTCTTT. Translation: CASSLSSDMNTEAFF. Combining the CDR3 with reference TRBV7-2 and TRBJ1-1 gives the whole variable domain GAGVSQSPSNKVTEKGKDVELRCDPISGHTALYWYRQSLGQGLEFLIYFQGNSAPDKSGLPSDRFSAERTGGSVSTLTIQRTQQEDSAVYLCASSLSSDMNTEAFFGQGTRLTVV.

The rearrangement links TRBV10-3 to TRBJ2-1; 11 bases map to TRBD2. Germline lookup yields CDR1 ENHRY and CDR2 SYGVKD. This CDR3 spans 15 amino acids. V trimming: 7 bases; J trimming: 7 bases; junction bases outside the gene matches: 9. As DNA, the CDR3 is TGTGCCATCACCCCAACTAGCGGGGGTGCAAATGAGCAGTTCTTC. Protein product: CAITPTSGGANEQFF.

The rearrangement joins TRBV4-2 to TRBJ2-7, with D perhaps matching TRBD1 (5 bases). Per the germline V gene, CDR1 is LGHNA and CDR2 is YNFKEQ. The CDR3 runs to 15 residues. The V and J ends lost 1 base and 2 bases respectively, with 12 bases between them. CDR3 in DNA: TGTGCCAGCAGCCAAGTTGGGGCCACCACCTACGAGCAGTACTTC. Amino acid sequence: CASSQVGATTYEQYF.

The table lists this clone with a few counts. The V gene is TRBV3-1 (or the pseudogene TRBV3-2), the J gene TRBJ1-3, with TRBD1 matching over 7 bases. The V gene's germline CDR1 is LGHDT and CDR2 YNNKEL (reference sequence). With 3 bases clipped from V and 3 bases from J, the junction kept 11 bases outside the gene matches. The CDR3 is 17 residues long. DNA for the CDR3: TGTGCCAGCAGCCAGGACTCCGGACAGGCGTTTGGAAACACCATATATTTT. It yields the protein CASSQDSGQAFGNTIYF.

This chain links TRBV13 with TRBJ1-2; D is perhaps TRBD1 (5 bases). The CDR3 is made up of 13 amino acids. V was cut by 3 bases and J by 1 base, with 6 bases left in between. Germline V gene data show CDR1 as PRHDT and CDR2 as FYEKMQ (reference sequence). This CDR3 is CASSFDSNYGYTF. The CDR3 region has the DNA TGTGCCAGCAGCTTCGACAGTAACTATGGCTACACCTTC.

The genes are TRBV7-3 and TRBJ1-1; the match to TRBD1 covers 7 bases. V was pared by 1 base and J by 4 bases, with 6 bases of the junction left unmatched. The germline V gene encodes CDR1 SGHTA and CDR2 FQGTGA. This CDR3 is 15 amino acids long. The DNA of the CDR3 is TGTGCCAGCAGCTTAAACCGGGACAGCCCCACTGAAGCTTTCTTT. It is translated as CASSLNRDSPTEAFF.

The J gene is TRBJ1-1, the V gene TRBV19; D may be TRBD1 (5 bases). The V end lost 1 base, the J end lost 0 bases, and 12 bases lay between the germline ends. This CDR3 comprises 16 residues. CDR1 is LNHDA and CDR2 is SQIVND in the germline V gene (reference sequence). CDR3 protein: CASSIGWGLMNTEAFF. Here the CDR3 DNA reads TGTGCCAGTAGTATAGGGTGGGGCTTAATGAACACTGAAGCTTTCTTT.

The CDR3 DNA reads TGCGCCAGCACGAGGACTAGCGAAGATACGCAGTATTTT. Its protein is CASTRTSEDTQYF. The V call is TRBV5-1, the J call TRBJ2-3; 9 nucleotides line up with TRBD2. CDR3 length: 13 amino acids. From germline, CDR1 is SGHRS and CDR2 YFSETQ. With 6 bases clipped from V and 5 bases from J, the junction kept 4 bases outside the gene matches.

The rearrangement joins TRBV6-2 or TRBV6-3 to TRBJ2-5, with D possibly matching TRBD1 (7 bases). This CDR3 comprises 16 residues. CDR1 and CDR2 (germline): MNHEY, SVGEGT. Trimming shortened V by 6 bases and J by 4 bases, and 21 bases separated the two germline ends. The CDR3 reads CASSTGASAGGETQYF. The CDR3 DNA reads TGTGCCAGCAGCACAGGGGCTAGCGCTGGGGGAGAGACCCAGTACTTC.

This clone was detected only a few times. Here the CDR3 reads CASSLVGAYEQYF. In DNA, the CDR3 is TGTGCCAGCAGCTTAGTAGGGGCGTACGAGCAGTACTTC. The chain carries TRBV7-9 and TRBJ2-7; a weak D match, TRBD1 (5 bases). This CDR3 is 13 amino acids long. Germline V gene data show CDR1 as SEHNR and CDR2 as FQNEAQ (reference sequence). With 1 base removed from V and 4 bases from J, the gap between germline ends came to 8 bases.

This chain links TRBV18 with TRBJ1-1, with D tentatively TRBD1 (6 bases). Trimming left V 6 bases short and J 5 bases short, with 16 bases between. Germline lookup yields CDR1 KGHSH and CDR2 LQKENI. The CDR3 has 14 residues. In DNA form, the CDR3 reads TGTGCCAGCTCGGACAGAATGGGCTTGACTGAAGCTTTCTTT. It is translated as CASSDRMGLTEAFF.

The chain has TRBV7-2 and TRBJ2-3; TRBD2 agrees at 11 bases. The CDR3 spans 18 residues. The ends lost 2 bases at V and 1 base at J; junction bases unmatched: 8. The germline gives CDR1 SGHTA, CDR2 FQGNSA. Here the CDR3 DNA reads TGTGCCAGCAGCTTAAGGAGTAGCGGGGGGGCAGGCACAGATACGCAGTATTTT. Protein product: CASSLRSSGGAGTDTQYF.

The rearrangement uses TRBV4-1 and TRBJ2-3; TRBD2 aligns across 15 bases. V trimming: 1 base; J trimming: 2 bases; junction bases outside the gene matches: 10. CDR1 and CDR2 from the germline V gene are MGHRA and YSYEKL. The CDR3 has 20 amino acids. Here the CDR3 reads CASSQVLEGLAGGPTDTQYF. CDR3 sequence (DNA): TGCGCCAGCAGCCAAGTACTTGAAGGACTAGCGGGGGGGCCCACAGATACGCAGTATTTT.

The chain carries TRBV27 and TRBJ2-2; possibly TRBD1 for D (5 bases). V lost 5 bases, J lost 0 bases, and 10 bases lay in between. The CDR3 consists of 15 residues. The germline CDR1 and CDR2 sequences are MNHEY and SMNVEV (reference sequence). CDR3 loop: CASSPQGANTGELFF. DNA of the CDR3: TGTGCCAGCAGTCCCCAAGGGGCGAACACCGGGGAGCTGTTTTTT.

The chain joins TRBV7-8 to TRBJ1-1; perhaps TRBD1 as D (5 bases). The CDR3 is 15 residues long. Trimming removed 2 bases at V and 2 bases at J, with 12 bases between. Germline V gene data show CDR1 as SGHVS and CDR2 as FQNEAQ. In DNA, the CDR3 is TGTGCCAGCAGCTTAAGGGGCAACCCTAACACTGAAGCTTTCTTT. Protein: CASSLRGNPNTEAFF.

The chain is built from TRBV13 and TRBJ1-1; TRBD1 agrees at 7 bases. Germline lookup yields CDR1 PRHDT and CDR2 FYEKMQ (reference sequence). After removal of 5 bases from V and 4 bases from J, the junction contained 10 bases not matched to a gene. This CDR3 has 15 amino acids. This chain's CDR3 is CASSHRRQGGTEAFF. Here the CDR3 DNA reads TGTGCCAGCAGCCACCGGCGACAGGGAGGCACTGAAGCTTTCTTT.

This clone was observed a single time. As DNA, the CDR3 is TGTGCCAGCAGCCTAGCTCTCGGGCAGTTCTTC. Protein sequence: CASSLALGQFF. V is TRBV11-2 and J is TRBJ2-1; a weak D match, TRBD2 (5 bases). V lost 5 bases, J lost 12 bases, and 11 bases lay in between. This CDR3 region has 11 residues. The germline V gene has CDR1 SGHAT and CDR2 FQNNGV. Complete variable domain (other parts from reference TRBV11-2 and TRBJ2-1): EAGVAQSPRYKIIEKRQSVAFWCNPISGHATLYWYQQILGQGPKLLIQFQNNGVVDDSQLPKDRFSAERLKGVDSTLKIQPAKLEDSAVYLCASSLALGQFFGPGTRLTVL.

This clone was observed a single time. This chain links TRBV7-9 with TRBJ1-2; 9 bases align to TRBD1. Germline CDR1 reads SEHNR; CDR2 reads FQNEAQ (reference sequence). The CDR3 is 15 residues long. The ends lost 5 bases at V and 3 bases at J; junction bases unmatched: 7. The CDR3 region has the DNA TGTGCCAGCAGCCCTCTGGACAGGGGAGACTATGGCTACACCTTC. Its translation is CASSPLDRGDYGYTF.